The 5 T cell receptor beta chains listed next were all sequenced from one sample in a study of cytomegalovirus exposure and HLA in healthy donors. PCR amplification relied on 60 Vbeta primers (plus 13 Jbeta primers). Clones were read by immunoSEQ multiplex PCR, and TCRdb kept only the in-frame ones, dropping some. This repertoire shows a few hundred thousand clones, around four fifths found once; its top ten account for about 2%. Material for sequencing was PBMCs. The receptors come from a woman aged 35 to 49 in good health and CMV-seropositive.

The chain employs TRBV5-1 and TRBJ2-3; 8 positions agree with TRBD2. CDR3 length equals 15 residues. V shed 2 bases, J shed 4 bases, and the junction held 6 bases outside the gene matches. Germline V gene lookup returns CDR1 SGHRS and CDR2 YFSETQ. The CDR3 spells CASSFGSGKADTQYF. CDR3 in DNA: TGCGCCAGCAGCTTTGGTAGCGGGAAGGCAGATACGCAGTATTTT. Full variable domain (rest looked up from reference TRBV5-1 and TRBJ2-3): KAGVTQTPRYLIKTRGQQVTLSCSPISGHRSVSWYQQTPGQGLQFLFEYFSETQRNKGNFPGRFSGRQFSNSRSEMNVSTLELGDSALYLCASSFGSGKADTQYFGPGTRLTVL.

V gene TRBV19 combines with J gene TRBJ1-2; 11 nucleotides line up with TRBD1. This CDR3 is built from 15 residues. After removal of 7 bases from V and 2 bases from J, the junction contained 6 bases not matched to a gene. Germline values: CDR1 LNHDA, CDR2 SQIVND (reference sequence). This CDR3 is CASTRDRGENYGYTF. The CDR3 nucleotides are TGTGCCAGTACCCGGGACAGGGGGGAGAACTATGGCTACACCTTC.

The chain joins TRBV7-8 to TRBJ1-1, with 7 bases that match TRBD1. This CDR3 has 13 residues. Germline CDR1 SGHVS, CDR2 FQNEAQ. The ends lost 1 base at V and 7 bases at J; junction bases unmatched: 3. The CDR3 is CASSLVGQLEAFF. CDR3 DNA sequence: TGTGCCAGCAGCTTAGTGGGACAGCTTGAAGCTTTCTTT.

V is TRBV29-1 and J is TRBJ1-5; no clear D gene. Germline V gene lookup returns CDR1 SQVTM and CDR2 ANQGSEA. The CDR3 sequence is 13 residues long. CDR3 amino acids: CAAGGQGNQPQHF. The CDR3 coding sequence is TGCGCCGCGGGCGGGCAGGGCAATCAGCCCCAGCATTTT.

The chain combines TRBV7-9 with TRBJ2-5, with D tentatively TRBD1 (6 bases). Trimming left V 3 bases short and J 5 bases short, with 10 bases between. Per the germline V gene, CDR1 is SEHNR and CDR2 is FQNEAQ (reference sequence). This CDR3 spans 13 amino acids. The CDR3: CASSLHQGETQYF. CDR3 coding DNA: TGTGCCAGCAGCTTGCACCAGGGGGAGACCCAGTACTTC.